This TCR beta chain was obtained from a study of cytomegalovirus exposure and HLA in healthy donors. The wider study: Prior work identified 117 million unique TCR beta sequences in approximately 180 million T cells.

CDR3 length: 15 residues. The germline V gene has CDR1 SGHRS and CDR2 YFSETQ. With V trimmed by 0 bases and J by 4 bases, 6 bases remained unmatched. Primers: 60 Vbeta forward and 13 Jbeta reverse. Method: immunoSEQ multiplex PCR; TCRdb's copy keeps in-frame clones and lacks some. The sample lists 120,000 to 150,000 clones, roughly 76% occurring once. This TCR was recovered from a female donor in good health and CMV-seronegative. The chain employs TRBV5-1 and TRBJ1-1; 7 nucleotides agree with TRBD1. Material: PBMCs. For the CDR3, the DNA is TGCGCCAGCAGCTTGGCATCAGGGGGTTTCACTGAAGCTTTCTTT. The encoded protein is CASSLASGGFTEAFF. Drawing the rest from reference TRBV5-1 and TRBJ1-1, the complete variable domain is KAGVTQTPRYLIKTRGQQVTLSCSPISGHRSVSWYQQTPGQGLQFLFEYFSETQRNKGNFPGRFSGRQFSNSRSEMNVSTLELGDSALYLCASSLASGGFTEAFFGQGTRLTVV.